These 20 T cell receptor beta chains share one sample of origin, sequenced in a study of T cell responses to AZD1222 COVID-19 vaccine. The repertoire was sequenced with immunoSEQ multiplex PCR; TCRdb's copy has only in-frame clones and lacks some. The sample carries around 99,000 clones, about 90% recorded once. This specimen consisted of peripheral blood, obtained on day 0 of AZD1222 vaccination. These receptors originate from an adult in good health.

The J gene is TRBJ1-2, the V gene TRBV5-4; D remains unclear. Trimming left V 4 bases short and J 9 bases short, with 13 bases between. The CDR3 runs to 12 residues. The germline CDR1 and CDR2 sequences are SGHNT and YYREEE (reference sequence). The CDR3 sequence: CASSAPGLSYTF. CDR3 DNA sequence: TGTGCCAGCAGCGCACCGGGATTGAGCTACACCTTC. The whole variable domain, filled in from reference TRBV5-4 and TRBJ1-2, reads ETGVTQSPTHLIKTRGQQVTLRCSSQSGHNTVSWYQQALGQGPQFIFQYYREEENGRGNFPPRFSGLQFPNYSSELNVNALELDDSALYLCASSAPGLSYTFGSGTRLTVV.

As for this clone: This sample also contains other DNA sequences that code for the same CDR3. V usage is TRBV19 and J usage is TRBJ1-2, with TRBD1 matching over 8 bases. CDR1 and CDR2 from the germline V gene are LNHDA and SQIVND (reference sequence). This CDR3 has 14 residues. V shed 4 bases and J 1 base; nucleotides not matched to a gene: 2. The CDR3 DNA sequence: TGTGCCAGTAGTACAGACAGGGGTAACTATGGCTACACCTTC. The encoded protein is CASSTDRGNYGYTF.

The chain joins TRBV19 to TRBJ1-2, with 7 bases identical to TRBD1. After removal of 7 bases from V and 0 bases from J, the junction contained 8 bases not matched to a gene. This CDR3 has 15 amino acids. The germline V gene encodes CDR1 LNHDA and CDR2 SQIVND (reference sequence). In DNA form, the CDR3 reads TGTGCCAGTACCCAATCCGGGACAGCTAACTATGGCTACACCTTC. Its protein product is CASTQSGTANYGYTF.

DNA for the CDR3: TGTGCCAGCAGCTTACCCGGACTAGCGGGAGGGCCATTTGGGCAGTACTTC. Protein: CASSLPGLAGGPFGQYF. The chain is built from TRBV11-3 and TRBJ2-7; TRBD2 matches 15 bases. V was clipped by 2 bases and J by 9 bases; unmatched bases: 11. Germline values: CDR1 SGHNT, CDR2 YENEEA. The CDR3 sequence is 17 residues long.

The V call is TRBV28, the J call TRBJ2-4; 10 bases align to TRBD2. CDR3 size: 17 residues. Germline-derived CDR1 and CDR2 are MDHEN and SYDVKM. Trimming took 4 bases from V and 7 from J; bases not matched to a gene: 13. The CDR3 DNA reads as TGTGCCAGCAGTTCACCGGGACTAGCGCCCTCGCGGAACATTCAGTACTTC. Its protein is CASSSPGLAPSRNIQYF.

The chain's CDR3 is CASSLRVAGGYNEQFF. In nucleotides, the CDR3 is TGTGCCAGCAGCTTACGGGTAGCGGGCGGATACAATGAGCAGTTCTTC. This chain joins TRBV7-3 and TRBJ2-1; 7 bases agree with TRBD2. In germline, CDR1 is SGHTA, CDR2 FQGTGA. The CDR3 totals 16 residues. The junction had 8 bases not matched to a gene; V was cut back by 2 bases and J by 4 bases.

The chain has TRBV4-2 and TRBJ2-4; 8 bases are shared with TRBD1. Trimming cost V 1 base and J 13 bases; bases outside gene matches: 9. There are 14 residues in the CDR3. Germline-derived CDR1 and CDR2 are LGHNA and YNFKEQ. The CDR3: CASSQGTGKGVQYF. The CDR3 bases are TGTGCCAGCAGCCAAGGGACAGGGAAGGGCGTCCAGTACTTC.

J is TRBJ2-6 and V is TRBV6-4; D is ambiguous. V was clipped by 0 bases and J by 1 base, with 7 bases between them. Germline V CDR1 and CDR2: MRHNA, SNTAGT. The CDR3 length is 16 residues. DNA for the CDR3: TGTGCCAGCAGTGACTCGATCGAGTCTGGGGCCAACGTCCTGACTTTC. Translated: CASSDSIESGANVLTF.

The rearrangement links TRBV11-3 to TRBJ2-3, with TRBD2 identical over 7 bases. The CDR3 is 15 amino acids. With V trimmed by 7 bases and J by 0 bases, 7 bases remained unmatched. Germline V lookup: CDR1 SGHNT, CDR2 YENEEA. As DNA, the CDR3 is TGTGCCAGCACCTCTGGGGGGGGTAGCACAGATACGCAGTATTTT. Residues: CASTSGGGSTDTQYF.

The CDR3 is CASSLTRESTDTQYF. DNA for the CDR3: TGTGCCAGCAGCTTGACTAGAGAAAGCACAGATACGCAGTATTTT. The rearrangement joins TRBV5-4 to TRBJ2-3, with D perhaps TRBD2 (5 bases). V was trimmed by 1 base and J by 0 bases, leaving 9 bases between them. CDR3 length: 15 amino acids. CDR1 is SGHNT and CDR2 is YYREEE in the germline V gene (reference sequence).

The chain combines TRBV6-5 with TRBJ2-1, with 10 bases lining up with TRBD1. The CDR3 consists of 15 residues. The germline V gene has CDR1 MNHEY and CDR2 SVGAGI. Unmatched junction bases numbered 5, after V lost 0 bases and J lost 9 bases. CDR3 loop: CASSYSGQGTREQFF. The CDR3 nucleotides are TGTGCCAGCAGTTACTCGGGACAGGGGACTCGTGAGCAGTTCTTC.

The chain joins TRBV5-1 to TRBJ2-3; D ambiguous. The CDR3 length is 16 residues. Germline lookup yields CDR1 SGHRS and CDR2 YFSETQ. Trimming pared 0 bases from V and 0 bases from J, leaving 11 bases between. The CDR3 reads CASSLVQSSSTDTQYF. CDR3 in DNA: TGCGCCAGCAGCTTGGTTCAGTCCTCTAGCACAGATACGCAGTATTTT.

This clone was detected once. The V gene is TRBV25-1, the J gene TRBJ1-2; D possibly corresponds to TRBD1 (6 bases). CDR1 MGHDK and CDR2 SYGVNS come from the germline V gene. The CDR3 consists of 15 residues. The germline V and J ends were trimmed by 8 bases and 3 bases, with 19 bases remaining between them. The CDR3 region is CASASPGAVDYGYTF. The CDR3, as DNA: TGTGCCAGCGCTAGCCCAGGGGCGGTCGACTATGGCTACACCTTC.

The chain couples TRBV24-1 to TRBJ1-3, with D uncertain. V was cut by 3 bases and J by 0 bases, with 11 bases left in between. This CDR3 contains 16 residues. Germline V CDR1 and CDR2: KGHDR, SFDVKD. This CDR3 reads CATSDAMDGSGNTIYF. DNA for the CDR3: TGTGCCACCAGTGATGCAATGGACGGCTCTGGAAACACCATATATTTT.

The chain joins TRBV6-2 or TRBV6-3 to TRBJ2-6, with 9 bases that match TRBD2. CDR3 size: 19 residues. Germline-derived CDR1 and CDR2 are MNHEY and SVGEGT. Unmatched junction bases numbered 11, after V lost 4 bases and J lost 1 base. CDR3 residues: CASSSHLSGSSSGANVLTF. CDR3 DNA sequence: TGTGCCAGCAGTTCACACCTTAGCGGGAGTTCGTCTGGGGCCAACGTCCTGACTTTC.

The chain links TRBV4-1 to TRBJ2-7; 7 bases line up with TRBD2. Trimming at V came to 1 base and at J to 1 base, leaving 10 bases not matched to a gene. The length of the CDR3 is 17 residues. In germline, CDR1 is MGHRA, CDR2 YSYEKL. This CDR3 is CASSQGTNLADSYEQYF. Here the CDR3 DNA reads TGCGCCAGCAGCCAAGGTACCAATCTAGCGGATTCCTACGAGCAGTACTTC.

This chain joins TRBV5-4 and TRBJ2-5, with TRBD2 matching over 7 bases. After removal of 1 base from V and 2 bases from J, the junction contained 5 bases not matched to a gene. The CDR3 totals 15 residues. Germline CDR1 is SGHNT and CDR2 is YYREEE (reference sequence). The CDR3 DNA reads as TGTGCCAGCAGCTTGTCGGGAGGAAGGCAAGAGACCCAGTACTTC. It encodes CASSLSGGRQETQYF.

The chain is built from TRBV24-1 and TRBJ1-5; 8 bases are a match to TRBD1. The CDR3 has 15 residues. The trim removed 4 bases at V and 11 bases at J, leaving 12 bases unmatched. The germline V gene has CDR1 KGHDR and CDR2 SFDVKD. The DNA for the CDR3 is TGTGCCACCAGTGACCCCGGACAGGGAGTGAGTGCCCAGCATTTT. It translates to CATSDPGQGVSAQHF.

This rearrangement joins TRBV24-1 to TRBJ2-3, with 9 bases lining up with TRBD1. The CDR3 extends over 15 amino acids. The germline CDR1 and CDR2 sequences are KGHDR and SFDVKD. Unmatched junction bases numbered 4, after V lost 7 bases and J lost 0 bases. CDR3 in DNA: TGTGCCACCAGGAGGACAGGGGCAAGCACAGATACGCAGTATTTT. Translated: CATRRTGASTDTQYF.

Only one count was recorded for this clone. The V gene is TRBV7-9, the J gene TRBJ2-7; D is unresolved. Germline assignment: CDR1 SEHNR and CDR2 FQNEAQ (reference sequence). The CDR3 totals 13 residues. V dropped 5 bases and J dropped 2 bases, with 10 bases sitting between them. Here the CDR3 DNA reads TGTGCCAGCAGCCGGACGGGCCCCTACGAGCAGTACTTC. Its translation: CASSRTGPYEQYF.